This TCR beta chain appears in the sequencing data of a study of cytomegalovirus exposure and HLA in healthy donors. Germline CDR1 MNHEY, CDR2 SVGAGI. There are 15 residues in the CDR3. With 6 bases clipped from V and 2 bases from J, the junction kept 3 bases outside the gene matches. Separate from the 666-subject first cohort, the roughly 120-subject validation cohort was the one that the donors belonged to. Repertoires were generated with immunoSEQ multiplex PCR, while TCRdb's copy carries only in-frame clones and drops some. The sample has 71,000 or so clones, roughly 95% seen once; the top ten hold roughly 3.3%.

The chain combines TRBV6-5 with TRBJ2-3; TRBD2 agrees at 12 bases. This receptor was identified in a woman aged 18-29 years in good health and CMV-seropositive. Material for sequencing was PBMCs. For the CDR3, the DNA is TGTGCCAGCAGCTGGACTAGCGGGAACACAGATACGCAGTATTTT. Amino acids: CASSWTSGNTDTQYF.